Following are 32 T cell receptor beta chains from one sample sequenced in a study of vaccination effects on CD4 cells after COVID-19. No antigen is known for these receptors. Subsequent to 10 days of culture, CD4+ T cells were isolated. Sequencing used immunoSEQ multiplex PCR; TCRdb keeps in-frame clones, though not all of them. The table records about 74,000 clones, roughly four fifths of them present only once. The material sequenced was CD4+ T cells from PBMCs cultured without peptide, taken before COVID-19 vaccination. All receptors derive from a human donor who received a COVID-19 vaccine.

DNA for the CDR3: TGCGCCAGCAGCTTGACAGGGGCTCAAGAGACCCAGTACTTC. Its protein is CASSLTGAQETQYF. The chain is built from TRBV5-1 and TRBJ2-5; 7 bases match TRBD1. The CDR3 contains 14 residues. With V trimmed by 1 base and J by 2 bases, 2 bases remained unmatched. Germline CDR1 reads SGHRS; CDR2 reads YFSETQ.

A single count supports this clone. The rearrangement joins TRBV5-1 to TRBJ1-2, with 7 positions matching TRBD1. Germline loops: CDR1 SGHRS, CDR2 YFSETQ. V lost 2 bases, J lost 8 bases, and 9 bases stayed unmatched. This CDR3 has 14 amino acids. The CDR3 spells CASSLGGDSEGYTF. CDR3 nucleotides: TGCGCCAGCAGCTTAGGGGGGGACAGTGAAGGCTACACCTTC.

This clone has just one count. The chain employs TRBV12-3 or TRBV12-4 and TRBJ1-2; D gene uncertain. The CDR3 has 13 residues. V was pared by 5 bases and J by 8 bases, with 15 bases between. The CDR3 region has the DNA TGTGCCAGCAGTCATTATTTGATGGACGGCTACACCTTC. Amino acids: CASSHYLMDGYTF.

The rearrangement joins TRBV12-3 or TRBV12-4 to TRBJ2-3; the D call may be TRBD1 or TRBD2 (5 bases each). CDR3 length: 13 amino acids. Trimming removed 7 bases from V and 2 bases from J, with 10 bases in between. CDR3 DNA sequence: TGTGCCAGCAAACGGGACCCCACAGATACGCAGTATTTT. This encodes CASKRDPTDTQYF.

This chain uses TRBV5-8 with TRBJ1-1; D is possibly TRBD1 (6 bases). The CDR3 consists of 17 residues. V dropped 7 bases and J dropped 1 base, with 23 bases sitting between them. In germline, CDR1 is SGHTS, CDR2 YDEGEE. CDR3 region: CASPRVTGSLANTEAFF. The CDR3 nucleotides are TGTGCCAGCCCGCGAGTAACAGGGAGTTTGGCGAACACTGAAGCTTTCTTT.

The J gene is TRBJ1-5, the V gene TRBV4-3; the match to TRBD1 covers 8 bases. CDR1 and CDR2 (germline): LGHNA, YSLEER. This CDR3 has 20 amino acids. Unmatched junction bases numbered 15, after V lost 0 bases and J lost 2 bases. The CDR3, as DNA: TGCGCCAGCAGCCAAGATAATATCGGACAGGGCCCTCGGGGCAATCAGCCCCAGCATTTT. It is translated as CASSQDNIGQGPRGNQPQHF.

This clone was seen a single time. The rearrangement joins TRBV27 to TRBJ1-2, with D maybe TRBD1 (5 bases). Germline V gene sequence: CDR1 MNHEY, CDR2 SMNVEV (reference sequence). Deletions cut 3 bases from V and 6 bases from J, with 14 bases between. The CDR3 consists of 14 residues. For the CDR3, the DNA is TGTGCCAGCAGTTTCGTCGGGAAGGGGAATGGCTACACCTTC. Encoded protein: CASSFVGKGNGYTF.

The chain joins TRBV7-3 to TRBJ2-3, with D uncertain. The germline CDR1 and CDR2 sequences are SGHTA and FQGTGA. V was shortened by 6 bases and J by 2 bases, with 9 bases between the two germline ends. The length of the CDR3 is 13 residues. Written as DNA, the CDR3 is TGTGCCAGCAGGGGTCCCCTCACAGATACGCAGTATTTT. Amino acid sequence: CASRGPLTDTQYF.

The chain couples TRBV20-1 to TRBJ2-3; D possibly corresponds to TRBD2 (6 bases). The CDR3 is 13 amino acids. CDR1 is DFQATT and CDR2 is SNEGSKA in the germline V gene (reference sequence). Trimming cost V 3 bases and J 4 bases, with 11 bases left between them. CDR3 sequence reads: CSASERRADTQYF. The CDR3 DNA sequence: TGCAGTGCTAGTGAGCGGAGGGCAGATACGCAGTATTTT.

The chain uses TRBV27 and TRBJ2-3; TRBD1 agrees at 8 bases. Germline lookup yields CDR1 MNHEY and CDR2 SMNVEV (reference sequence). This CDR3 contains 15 residues. V lost 7 bases, J lost 7 bases, and 13 bases stayed unmatched. The CDR3 is CASTFRPGTGNTQYF. In nucleotides, the CDR3 is TGTGCCAGCACCTTTCGACCCGGGACAGGAAATACGCAGTATTTT.

The chain is built from TRBV5-1 and TRBJ1-1; unclear D gene. From germline, CDR1 is SGHRS and CDR2 YFSETQ. The CDR3 length is 16 residues. Trimming left V 4 bases short and J 0 bases short, with 16 bases between. CDR3 coding DNA: TGCGCCAGCAGCGCCGTCCTGCTGGCTGTGAACACTGAAGCTTTCTTT. It translates to CASSAVLLAVNTEAFF.

The chain uses TRBV18 and TRBJ2-5; 9 positions match TRBD1. Per the germline V gene, CDR1 is KGHSH and CDR2 is LQKENI. The CDR3 consists of 15 residues. V lost 1 base, J lost 4 bases, and 4 bases stayed unmatched. CDR3 DNA sequence: TGTGCCAGCTCACCACTACAGGGGGCTGGAGAGACCCAGTACTTC. Its translation: CASSPLQGAGETQYF.

The genes are TRBV5-8 and TRBJ1-5; D unresolved. The germline V gene has CDR1 SGHTS and CDR2 YDEGEE. The CDR3 totals 17 residues. The ends were cut back, 2 bases at V and 0 bases at J, with 15 bases in the middle. The DNA of the CDR3 is TGTGCCAGCAGCTTATACTCCCTTACGAATAGCAATCAGCCCCAGCATTTT. This gives the protein CASSLYSLTNSNQPQHF.

As for this clone: Other DNA sequences of this sample code for an identical CDR3. The chain uses TRBV18 and TRBJ2-5; either TRBD1 or TRBD2 may supply D (5 bases each). CDR3 length: 14 residues. Trimming left V 6 bases short and J 1 base short, with 12 bases between. Germline CDR1 KGHSH, CDR2 LQKENI. Here the CDR3 DNA reads TGTGCCAGCTCCCGCGGGCAGGGCCAAGAGACCCAGTACTTC. The encoded protein is CASSRGQGQETQYF. Together with reference TRBV18 and TRBJ2-5, the CDR3 gives the full variable domain: NAGVMQNPRHLVRRRGQEARLRCSPMKGHSHVYWYRQLPEEGLKFMVYLQKENIIDESGMPKERFSAEFPKEGPSILRIQQVVRGDSAAYFCASSRGQGQETQYFGPGTRLLVL.

This clone was seen only a few times. The chain employs TRBV5-1 and TRBJ2-5; D gene unclear. V dropped 4 bases and J dropped 3 bases, with 4 bases sitting between them. The CDR3 extends over 11 amino acids. Germline CDR1 SGHRS, CDR2 YFSETQ. The CDR3 DNA follows: TGCGCCAGCAGCCCTGAAGAGACCCAGTACTTC. Protein product: CASSPEETQYF.

The CDR3 reads CASRWTGGEQYV. CDR3 coding DNA: TGTGCCAGCAGATGGACTGGGGGGGAGCAGTACGTC. The V gene is TRBV21-1, the J gene TRBJ2-7; TRBD2 is the table's D call and was not checked against the DNA. TRBV21-1 corresponds to a pseudogene. This CDR3 has 12 amino acids.

The V gene is TRBV15, the J gene TRBJ2-7, with D uncertain. The length of the CDR3 is 17 residues. Germline V CDR1 and CDR2: LNHNV, YYDKDF (reference sequence). The ends were cut back, 0 bases at V and 1 base at J, with 16 bases in the middle. CDR3 nucleotides: TGTGCCACCAGCAGAGATCAGAACAGCCCGTTATCCTACGAGCAGTACGTC. Residues: CATSRDQNSPLSYEQYV.

Turning to this clone: Its ends do not fully match the called genes, so a read error is possible. The V and J genes are TRBV14 and TRBJ1-1; D is perhaps TRBD1 (5 bases). This CDR3 region has 10 residues. The germline gives CDR1 SGHDN, CDR2 FVKESK. The CDR3 region has the DNA TGTGCCAGCAGACGAACACCCGGGGGCTTT. As protein: CASRRTPGGF.

A remark on this clone: The junction and the germline gene differ at one end; a read error may be behind it. The chain is built from TRBV5-1 and TRBJ2-5; 11 bases match TRBD1. CDR1 SGHRS and CDR2 YFSETQ come from the germline V gene. The CDR3 is 15 amino acids. The CDR3 nucleotides read TGCGCCAGCAGCGGCGCGGGGACAGGGGGGGAGACCAAGTACTTC. Translated: CASSGAGTGGETKYF. Full variable domain (outside the CDR3, taken from reference TRBV5-1 and TRBJ2-5): KAGVTQTPRYLIKTRGQQVTLSCSPISGHRSVSWYQQTPGQGLQFLFEYFSETQRNKGNFPGRFSGRQFSNSRSEMNVSTLELGDSALYLCASSGAGTGGETKYFGPGTRLLVL.

The V call is TRBV5-3, the J call TRBJ2-4; possibly TRBD1 for D (5 bases). TRBV5-3 is sorted into the ORF group, with uncertain function. This CDR3 has 14 residues. Trimming pared 0 bases from V and 5 bases from J, leaving 9 bases between. For the CDR3, the DNA is TGTGCCAGAAGCTTGGTCAGGGCCCAAAACATTCAGTACTTC. Protein product: CARSLVRAQNIQYF.

The genes are TRBV7-3 and TRBJ2-2, with 9 bases aligning to TRBD2. The V segment lost 2 bases and the J segment 1 base; nucleotides outside the gene matches: 2. The germline V gene encodes CDR1 SGHTA and CDR2 FQGTGA. The CDR3 is 16 amino acids. CDR3 protein: CASSLAGGMNTGELFF. The CDR3 region has the DNA TGTGCCAGCAGCTTAGCGGGGGGGATGAACACCGGGGAGCTGTTTTTT.

The V call is TRBV20-1, the J call TRBJ1-2, with a weak D call TRBD1 (6 bases). Trimming pared 3 bases from V and 0 bases from J, leaving 11 bases between. Germline-derived CDR1 and CDR2 are DFQATT and SNEGSKA (reference sequence). This CDR3 contains 14 residues. CDR3 residues: CSASLDRPNYGYTF. CDR3 bases: TGCAGTGCTAGTCTGGACAGACCTAACTATGGCTACACCTTC.

This clone was observed a few times. The V and J genes are TRBV9 and TRBJ1-2; D gene ambiguous. V shed 0 bases and J shed 1 base, with 7 bases lying between them. The CDR3 has 14 residues. Germline CDR1 and CDR2: SGDLS and YYNGEE. The CDR3 reads CASSVVPFNYGYTF. The CDR3 DNA is TGTGCCAGCAGCGTAGTACCATTTAACTATGGCTACACCTTC.

V and J are TRBV30 and TRBJ1-2; 10 nucleotides line up with TRBD1. This CDR3 is 14 amino acids long. Germline V CDR1 and CDR2: GTSNPN, SVGIG (reference sequence). With 3 bases clipped from V and 4 bases from J, the junction kept 5 bases outside the gene matches. CDR3 sequence: CAWRSTGGSYGYTF. The CDR3 coding sequence is TGTGCCTGGAGATCGACAGGGGGCTCCTATGGCTACACCTTC.

The chain combines TRBV6-4 with TRBJ1-2, with 8 bases that match TRBD1. CDR1 is MRHNA, CDR2 SNTAGT, per germline. The CDR3 has 14 amino acids. The V segment lost 5 bases and the J segment 1 base; nucleotides outside the gene matches: 3. CDR3 DNA: TGTGCCAGCAGTCCAGGACAGGGTAACTATGGCTACACCTTC. Its protein is CASSPGQGNYGYTF.

This sequence joins TRBV9 and TRBJ2-3; 8 bases are a match to TRBD1. V shed 4 bases and J 3 bases; nucleotides not matched to a gene: 4. This CDR3 comprises 14 residues. Per germline, CDR1 SGDLS and CDR2 YYNGEE. The CDR3 sequence is CASSPGQGTDTQYF. Written as DNA, the CDR3 is TGTGCCAGCAGCCCAGGACAGGGTACAGATACGCAGTATTTT.

The rearrangement links TRBV5-1 to TRBJ1-1; 7 bases fit TRBD1. CDR3 length: 14 residues. Germline CDR1 is SGHRS and CDR2 is YFSETQ. V lost 0 bases, J lost 5 bases, and 4 bases stayed unmatched. CDR3 sequence reads: CASSLGSRGTEAFF. The CDR3 DNA sequence: TGCGCCAGCAGCTTGGGAAGCAGGGGGACTGAAGCTTTCTTT.

This clone appeared a single time. The chain is built from TRBV5-5 and TRBJ1-3, with D unclear. Between the trimmed V and J ends, which lost 0 bases and 0 bases, there was a span of 7 bases. Looked up from germline, CDR1 is SGHKS and CDR2 is YYEKEE (reference sequence). The length of the CDR3 is 15 residues. The CDR3 region has the DNA TGTGCCAGCAGCTTGGGCTTTAGCTCTGGAAACACCATATATTTT. Residues: CASSLGFSSGNTIYF.

V and J are TRBV6-4 and TRBJ2-7, with 7 bases matching TRBD1. The trim removed 7 bases at V and 3 bases at J, leaving 12 bases unmatched. The CDR3 is made up of 15 amino acids. Germline V CDR1 and CDR2: MRHNA, SNTAGT. In DNA, the CDR3 is TGTGCCAGCAAGCTAAACCGGGACAGTCACTACGAGCAGTACGTC. This gives the protein CASKLNRDSHYEQYV.

The J gene is TRBJ2-7, the V gene TRBV7-2; possible D gene TRBD1, 6 bases. Trimming removed 5 bases at V and 3 bases at J, with 11 bases between. Germline values: CDR1 SGHTA, CDR2 FQGNSA. The CDR3 has 13 residues. The CDR3 loop reads CASSTSTGYEQYV. CDR3 nucleotides: TGTGCCAGCAGCACCTCGACAGGCTACGAGCAGTACGTC.

This sequence joins TRBV6-5 and TRBJ1-1; TRBD1 might be the D (5 bases). The CDR3 totals 16 residues. Trimming stripped 0 bases from V and 1 base from J, with 12 bases between. Germline V gene sequence: CDR1 MNHEY, CDR2 SVGAGI. The CDR3: CASSYSGVFANTEAFF. The CDR3 nucleotides read TGTGCCAGCAGTTACTCAGGGGTTTTTGCGAACACTGAAGCTTTCTTT.

This clone turned up a few times. This CDR3 is CASSPTDVLTDTQYF. DNA for the CDR3: TGCGCCAGCAGCCCGACAGATGTCCTCACAGATACGCAGTATTTT. The chain is built from TRBV5-1 and TRBJ2-3; D might be TRBD1 (5 bases). Germline CDR1 is SGHRS and CDR2 is YFSETQ. CDR3 length: 15 amino acids. The germline V and J ends were trimmed by 4 bases and 2 bases, with 14 bases remaining between them.